These 23 T cell receptor beta chains came from one sample sequenced in a study of shared clonotypes between healthy human individuals. Sequencing used immunoSEQ multiplex PCR; TCRdb keeps in-frame clones, though not all of them. Counted here are hundreds of thousands of clones, more than 75% occurring once; the ten biggest clones make up around 14%. The sequenced sample consisted of PBMCs. These receptors all come from a middle-aged woman in good health. Some clones in this sample may be carry-over from other donors' samples.

To note about this clone: This CDR3 is also generated by other DNA sequences in the sample. The rearrangement joins TRBV11-2 to TRBJ2-1; 8 positions match TRBD2. There are 15 residues in the CDR3. V trimming: 4 bases; J trimming: 1 base; junction bases outside the gene matches: 3. Germline V lookup: CDR1 SGHAT, CDR2 FQNNGV. CDR3 in DNA: TGTGCCAGCAGCTCGGTAGCGGGATCCTACAATGAGCAGTTCTTC. Amino acids: CASSSVAGSYNEQFF.

In its sample, this clone was seen a few times. The chain recombines TRBV10-2 with TRBJ2-2; D unclear. The V end was cut by 2 bases, the J end by 6 bases, with 10 bases between. The germline gives CDR1 WSHSY, CDR2 SAAADI. The CDR3 is made up of 14 amino acids. The CDR3 bases are TGCGCCAGCAGTGAGCCTAGTAGGGCCGGGGAGCTGTTTTTT. As protein: CASSEPSRAGELFF.

The rearrangement uses TRBV5-1 and TRBJ2-1, with 9 positions matching TRBD1. CDR1 and CDR2 (germline): SGHRS, YFSETQ. The CDR3 runs 15 residues. V gave up 1 base and J gave up 6 bases; unmatched junction bases: 5. The CDR3 nucleotides read TGCGCCAGCAGCTTGAGACAGGGGGGCTTCAATGAGCAGTTCTTC. It translates to CASSLRQGGFNEQFF. Together with reference TRBV5-1 and TRBJ2-1, the CDR3 gives the full variable domain: KAGVTQTPRYLIKTRGQQVTLSCSPISGHRSVSWYQQTPGQGLQFLFEYFSETQRNKGNFPGRFSGRQFSNSRSEMNVSTLELGDSALYLCASSLRQGGFNEQFFGPGTRLTVL.

The chain carries TRBV9 and TRBJ2-3, with 11 bases lining up with TRBD2. The J segment lost 2 bases and the V segment lost 3 bases, leaving 11 bases of the junction unmatched. Germline V gives CDR1 SGDLS, CDR2 YYNGEE. This CDR3 has 18 residues. CDR3 bases: TGTGCCAGCAGCGACCCTCCCGGACTAGCGGGCCTCACAGATACGCAGTATTTT. Amino acid sequence: CASSDPPGLAGLTDTQYF. The full variable domain, with the rest looked up from reference TRBV9 and TRBJ2-3, is DSGVTQTPKHLITATGQRVTLRCSPRSGDLSVYWYQQSLDQGLQFLIQYYNGEERAKGNILERFSAQQFPDLHSELNLSSLELGDSALYFCASSDPPGLAGLTDTQYFGPGTRLTVL.

As to this clone: At the DNA level, this CDR3 is encoded by other sequences in the same sample as well. The rearrangement joins TRBV18 to TRBJ2-1; D is undetermined. The CDR3 runs to 13 residues. V was cut by 0 bases and J by 1 base, with 1 base left in between. CDR1 KGHSH and CDR2 LQKENI come from the germline V gene. The CDR3: CASSPPSYNEQFF. The CDR3 DNA follows: TGTGCCAGCTCACCACCGTCCTACAATGAGCAGTTCTTC.

This clone was recorded only once. The genes are TRBV27 and TRBJ2-1; D unclear. V lost 5 bases and J lost 8, with 13 bases in between. This CDR3 has 13 residues. CDR1 and CDR2 (germline): MNHEY, SMNVEV (reference sequence). The CDR3 coding sequence is TGTGCCAGCAGTCAGCGACAACCGGATGAGCAGTTCTTC. As protein: CASSQRQPDEQFF.

The chain couples TRBV18 to TRBJ2-1, with 11 bases lining up with TRBD2. This CDR3 has 15 residues. Germline CDR1 and CDR2: KGHSH and LQKENI. Losses at the gene ends were 0 bases for V and 9 bases for J; bases not matched to a gene: 4. CDR3 sequence reads: CASSPPTSGKGEQFF. CDR3 coding DNA: TGTGCCAGCTCACCACCGACTAGCGGGAAGGGTGAGCAGTTCTTC.

The chain recombines TRBV19 with TRBJ2-1; 11 nucleotides match TRBD1. Germline loops: CDR1 LNHDA, CDR2 SQIVND (reference sequence). The CDR3 covers 14 residues. V was clipped by 7 bases and J by 6 bases; unmatched bases: 5. CDR3 in DNA: TGTGCCAGTACCTCCGGGACAGGGGGCAATGAGCAGTTCTTC. This translates into CASTSGTGGNEQFF.

The chain employs TRBV2 and TRBJ1-4, with D perhaps matching TRBD1 (6 bases). This CDR3 has 15 amino acids. Germline CDR1 and CDR2: SNHLY and FYNNEI. V was clipped by 4 bases and J by 5 bases, with 14 bases between them. The CDR3 DNA sequence: TGTGCCAGCAGTGGACTTACAGGGCCCAATGAAAAACTGTTTTTT. It encodes CASSGLTGPNEKLFF.

Comment on this clone: At the DNA level, this CDR3 is encoded by other sequences in the same sample as well. The chain links TRBV5-1 to TRBJ2-2; 10 positions match TRBD1. The CDR3 extends over 15 amino acids. The V and J ends lost 3 bases and 6 bases, in that order; junction bases with no gene match: 5. Germline loops: CDR1 SGHRS, CDR2 YFSETQ. The CDR3 spells CASSSRDRGPGELFF. CDR3 coding DNA: TGCGCCAGCAGCTCTAGGGACAGGGGCCCCGGGGAGCTGTTTTTT.

CDR3 region: CAISESGHNYEQYF. The CDR3, as DNA: TGTGCCATCAGTGAGTCGGGACACAACTACGAGCAGTACTTC. The rearrangement uses TRBV10-3 and TRBJ2-7; tentatively, D is TRBD1 (6 bases). The CDR3 consists of 14 residues. Deletions cut 0 bases from V and 3 bases from J, with 9 bases between. Per the germline V gene, CDR1 is ENHRY and CDR2 is SYGVKD.

The chain uses TRBV10-2 and TRBJ1-3, with D hard to call. Germline lookup yields CDR1 WSHSY and CDR2 SAAADI. The CDR3 totals 15 residues. Deletions cut 2 bases from V and 0 bases from J, with 8 bases between. The CDR3 sequence is CASSERISSGNTIYF. CDR3 DNA sequence: TGCGCCAGCAGTGAGCGGATAAGCTCTGGAAACACCATATATTTT.

The chain links TRBV9 to TRBJ1-3, with 10 bases aligning to TRBD1. This CDR3 has 18 residues. Germline CDR1 and CDR2: SGDLS and YYNGEE. V gave up 0 bases and J gave up 0 bases; unmatched junction bases: 6. The CDR3 DNA follows: TGTGCCAGCAGCGTAGGAAGGGACAGGGGTTCCTCTGGAAACACCATATATTTT. Its translation is CASSVGRDRGSSGNTIYF.

The chain has TRBV28 and TRBJ2-7; the D is unclear. Per germline, CDR1 MDHEN and CDR2 SYDVKM. Trimming took 1 base from V and 3 from J, leaving 7 bases between them. The CDR3 length is 13 residues. CDR3 loop: CASSLSVSYEQYF. In nucleotides, the CDR3 is TGTGCCAGCAGTTTATCGGTCAGCTACGAGCAGTACTTC.

Regarding this clone: Other DNA sequences in this sample translate to the same CDR3. V is TRBV7-9 and J is TRBJ1-4; D ambiguous. With 1 base removed from V and 8 bases from J, the gap between germline ends came to 5 bases. The CDR3 is made up of 12 amino acids. Per the germline V gene, CDR1 is SEHNR and CDR2 is FQNEAQ (reference sequence). CDR3 sequence: CASSLVREKLFF. The CDR3 DNA reads as TGTGCCAGCAGCTTAGTGCGGGAAAAACTGTTTTTT.

The genes are TRBV7-8 and TRBJ2-7; D is ambiguous. This CDR3 has 13 residues. V was shortened by 5 bases and J by 2 bases, with 10 bases between the two germline ends. The germline gives CDR1 SGHVS, CDR2 FQNEAQ. The CDR3 nucleotides read TGTGCCAGCAGCGTCGCACGGCCCTACGAGCAGTACTTC. This sequence encodes CASSVARPYEQYF.

This clone was observed a handful of times. Other DNA sequences in the sample encode the same CDR3. The chain recombines TRBV9 with TRBJ1-4; D perhaps matches TRBD1 (6 bases). Germline CDR1 and CDR2: SGDLS and YYNGEE. The CDR3 runs 14 residues. The ends were cut back, 4 bases at V and 4 bases at J, with 11 bases in the middle. The CDR3: CASSPRGDNEKLFF. The CDR3 coding sequence is TGTGCCAGCAGCCCTAGGGGGGATAATGAAAAACTGTTTTTT.

V is TRBV19 and J is TRBJ2-3, with 10 bases that match TRBD1. The length of the CDR3 is 16 residues. Germline assignment: CDR1 LNHDA and CDR2 SQIVND (reference sequence). V lost 5 bases and J lost 3; bases outside the gene matches: 8. Here the CDR3 DNA reads TGTGCCAGTAGTCCCCACCGGGACAGGGGAACAGATACGCAGTATTTT. This codes for CASSPHRDRGTDTQYF. Supplemented by reference TRBV19 and TRBJ2-3, the full variable domain reads DGGITQSPKYLFRKEGQNVTLSCEQNLNHDAMYWYRQDPGQGLRLIYYSQIVNDFQKGDIAEGYSVSREKKESFPLTVTSAQKNPTAFYLCASSPHRDRGTDTQYFGPGTRLTVL.

The table lists this clone with a few counts. J is TRBJ2-7 and V is TRBV7-2, with 7 positions matching TRBD1. The CDR3 consists of 14 residues. Germline lookup yields CDR1 SGHTA and CDR2 FQGNSA. V was clipped by 3 bases and J by 4 bases; unmatched bases: 6. CDR3 sequence reads: CASSLATGLYEQYF. The CDR3 DNA follows: TGTGCCAGCAGCTTGGCGACAGGGTTGTACGAGCAGTACTTC.

This clone was picked up many times. V and J are TRBV28 and TRBJ2-7, with D possibly TRBD2 on 5 matching bases. CDR1 MDHEN and CDR2 SYDVKM come from the germline V gene. The CDR3 has 14 amino acids. The V end was cut by 3 bases, the J end by 3 bases, with 12 bases between. CDR3 region: CASSLEVTGYEQYF. The CDR3 bases are TGTGCCAGCAGTTTGGAGGTTACGGGCTACGAGCAGTACTTC. The full variable domain, completed using reference TRBV28 and TRBJ2-7, is DVKVTQSSRYLVKRTGEKVFLECVQDMDHENMFWYRQDPGLGLRLIYFSYDVKMKEKGDIPEGYSVSREKKERFSLILESASTNQTSMYLCASSLEVTGYEQYFGPGTRLTVT.

The chain couples TRBV28 to TRBJ1-1; weak D call: TRBD1 (6 bases). V lost 5 bases and J lost 1, with 11 bases in between. CDR1 MDHEN and CDR2 SYDVKM come from the germline V gene. The CDR3 has 14 amino acids. CDR3 nucleotide sequence: TGTGCCAGCAGTCCAGGACAGCCGAACACTGAAGCTTTCTTT. Its protein is CASSPGQPNTEAFF.

The V and J genes are TRBV2 and TRBJ2-3; 9 nucleotides align to TRBD2. Germline-derived CDR1 and CDR2 are SNHLY and FYNNEI. CDR3 length: 15 residues. V dropped 6 bases and J dropped 3; count of bases not matched to a gene: 7. CDR3 sequence: CASSRSGRVTDTQYF. The DNA for the CDR3 is TGTGCCAGCAGCCGTAGCGGGAGAGTGACAGATACGCAGTATTTT.

A few counts support this clone. This CDR3 reads CASSLGLAGTIGELFF. The DNA for the CDR3 is TGCGCCAGCAGCTTGGGATTGGCGGGGACAATAGGAGAACTGTTTTTT. The V and J genes are TRBV5-1 and TRBJ1-4; a possible D gene is TRBD1 (6 bases). CDR1 is SGHRS, CDR2 YFSETQ, per germline. The CDR3 sequence is 16 residues long. V lost 0 bases and J 12 bases, leaving 21 bases between the germline ends.